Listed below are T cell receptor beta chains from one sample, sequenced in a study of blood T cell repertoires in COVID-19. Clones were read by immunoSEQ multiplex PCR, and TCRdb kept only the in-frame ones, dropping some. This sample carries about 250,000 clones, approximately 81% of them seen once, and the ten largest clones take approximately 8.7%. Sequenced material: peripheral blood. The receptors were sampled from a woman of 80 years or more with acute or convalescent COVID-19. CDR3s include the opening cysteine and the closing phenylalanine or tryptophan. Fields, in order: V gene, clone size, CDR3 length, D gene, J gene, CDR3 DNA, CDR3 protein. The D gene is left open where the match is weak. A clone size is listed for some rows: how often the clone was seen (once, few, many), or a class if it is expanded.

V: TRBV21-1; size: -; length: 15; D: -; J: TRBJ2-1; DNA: TGTGCCAGCAGCAATGGGAGGGAGTACTACAATGAGCAGTTCTTC; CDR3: CASSNGREYYNEQFF
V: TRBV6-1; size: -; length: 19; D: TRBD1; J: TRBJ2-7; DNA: TGTGCCAGCAGTGAATTGGGGGGACAGGGTAGAATTCGCTCCTACGAGCAGTACTTC; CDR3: CASSELGGQGRIRSYEQYF
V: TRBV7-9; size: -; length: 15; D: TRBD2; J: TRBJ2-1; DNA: TGTGCCAGCAGCTTTAGCGGGGTAGTCGACAATGAGCAGTTCTTC; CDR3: CASSFSGVVDNEQFF
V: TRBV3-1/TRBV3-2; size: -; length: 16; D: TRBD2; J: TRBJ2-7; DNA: TGTGCCAGCAGCCGGGGACTAGCGGGAGTAGCCCACGAGCAGTACTTC; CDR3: CASSRGLAGVAHEQYF
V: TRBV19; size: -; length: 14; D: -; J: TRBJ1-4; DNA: TGTGCCAGTAGTATCGACAAGTCCGTCCAAAAACTGTTTTTT; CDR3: CASSIDKSVQKLFF
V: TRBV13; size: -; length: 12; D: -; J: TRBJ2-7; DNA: TGTGCCAGCAGCTTAGGCCTAGGCGAGCAGTACTTC; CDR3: CASSLGLGEQYF
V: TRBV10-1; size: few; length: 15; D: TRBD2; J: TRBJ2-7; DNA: TGCGCCAGCAGCCCAGATAGCGGGAGATCCTACGAGCAGTACTTC; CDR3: CASSPDSGRSYEQYF
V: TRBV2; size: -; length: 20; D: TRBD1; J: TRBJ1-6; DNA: TGTGCCAGCAGTCCCCAACCTTCCTGGGACAGGGGATTACATAATTCACCCCTCCACTTT; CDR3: CASSPQPSWDRGLHNSPLHF
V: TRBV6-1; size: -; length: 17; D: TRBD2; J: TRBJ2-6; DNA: TGTGCCAGCAGTGATATTAGCGGGGCCTCTGGGGCCAACGTCCTGACTTTC; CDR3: CASSDISGASGANVLTF
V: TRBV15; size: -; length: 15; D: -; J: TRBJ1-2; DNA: TGTGCCACCAGCAGGGGACTGACCAGGGAGGATGGCTACACCTTC; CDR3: CATSRGLTREDGYTF
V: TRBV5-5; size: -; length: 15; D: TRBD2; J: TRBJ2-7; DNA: TGTGCCAGCAGCTTGCAAGCGGGAGGGCCGAGAGAGCAGTACTTC; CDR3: CASSLQAGGPREQYF
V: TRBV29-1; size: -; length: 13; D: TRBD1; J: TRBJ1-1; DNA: TGCAGCGTGGCACGACAGGGGAACACTGAAGCTTTCTTT; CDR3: CSVARQGNTEAFF
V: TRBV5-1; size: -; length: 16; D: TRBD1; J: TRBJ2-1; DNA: TGCGCCAGCAGCTCCGACAGGGGGGGCTCCTACAATGAGCAGTTCTTC; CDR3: CASSSDRGGSYNEQFF
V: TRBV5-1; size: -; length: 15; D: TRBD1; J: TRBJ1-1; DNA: TGCGCCAGCAGCTGGACAGGGGGTCCGAACACTGAAGCTTTCTTT; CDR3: CASSWTGGPNTEAFF
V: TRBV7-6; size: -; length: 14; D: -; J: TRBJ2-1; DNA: TGTGCCAGCAGTCTGGCGGGGCCGGGGGATGAGCAGTTCTTC; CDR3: CASSLAGPGDEQFF
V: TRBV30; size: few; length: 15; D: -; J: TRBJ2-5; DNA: TGTGCCTGGAGTGGGTTTGGCTTATCCTGGGAGACCCAGTACTTC; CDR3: CAWSGFGLSWETQYF
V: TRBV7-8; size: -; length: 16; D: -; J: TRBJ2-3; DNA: TGTGCCAGCAGCACCTTCAGGGCGTTGGGGACAGATACGCAGTATTTT; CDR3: CASSTFRALGTDTQYF
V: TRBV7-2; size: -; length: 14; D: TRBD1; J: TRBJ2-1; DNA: TGTGCCAGCAGCTTCGATAGGGGGCGGGATGAGCAGTTCTTC; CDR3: CASSFDRGRDEQFF
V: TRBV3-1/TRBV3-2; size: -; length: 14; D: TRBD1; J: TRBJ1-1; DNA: TGTGCCAGCAGCGAATACAGGGGGAACACTGAAGCTTTCTTT; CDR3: CASSEYRGNTEAFF
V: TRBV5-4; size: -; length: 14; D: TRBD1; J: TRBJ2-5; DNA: TGTGCCAGCAGAGCCGACAGGGGAGGAGAGACCCAGTACTTC; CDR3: CASRADRGGETQYF
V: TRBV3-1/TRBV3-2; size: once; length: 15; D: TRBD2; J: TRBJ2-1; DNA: TGTGCCAGCAGCCCGGCTAGCGGGGCCTACAATGAGCAGTTCTTC; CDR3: CASSPASGAYNEQFF
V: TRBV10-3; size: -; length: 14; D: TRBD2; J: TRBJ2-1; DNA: TGTGCCAGTTCTACGGGACTAGGTTACAATGAGCAGTTCTTC; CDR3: CASSTGLGYNEQFF
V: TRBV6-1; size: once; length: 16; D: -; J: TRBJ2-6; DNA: TGTGCCAGCAGTGAGCAGGGTTCGGCCGGGGCCAACGTCCTGACTTTC; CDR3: CASSEQGSAGANVLTF
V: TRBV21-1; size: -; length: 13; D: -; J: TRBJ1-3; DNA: TGTGCCAGCAGCATCGTTCTCCAGGACACCATATATTTT; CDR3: CASSIVLQDTIYF
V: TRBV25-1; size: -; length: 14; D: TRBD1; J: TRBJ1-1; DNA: TGTGCCAGCTCCCCCCGGGACAGGAACACTGAAGCTTTCTTT; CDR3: CASSPRDRNTEAFF
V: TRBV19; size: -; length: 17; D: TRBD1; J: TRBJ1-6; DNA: TGTGCCAGTACCAACAGGGGTCAGAGCTCCTATAATTCACCCCTCCACTTT; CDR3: CASTNRGQSSYNSPLHF
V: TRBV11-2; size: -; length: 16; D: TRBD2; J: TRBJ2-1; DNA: TGTGCCAGCAGCTGGGGAAGCGGGAGGGCCTACAATGAGCAGTTCTTC; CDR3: CASSWGSGRAYNEQFF
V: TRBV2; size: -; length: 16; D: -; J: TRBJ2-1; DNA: TGTGCCAGCAGATCGTGGGGTGATCAGCGGTACAATGAGCAGTTCTTC; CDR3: CASRSWGDQRYNEQFF
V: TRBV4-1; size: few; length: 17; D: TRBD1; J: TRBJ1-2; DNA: TGCGCCAGCAGCCAAGTGTCTCTCCGGACAGGGAACTATGGCTACACCTTC; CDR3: CASSQVSLRTGNYGYTF
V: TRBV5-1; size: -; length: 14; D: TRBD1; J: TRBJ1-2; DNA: TGCGCCAGCAGCGCCACGACAGGGGGCAATGGCTACACCTTC; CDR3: CASSATTGGNGYTF
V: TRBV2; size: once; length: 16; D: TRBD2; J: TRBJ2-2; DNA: TGTGCCAGCAGTCTCCGGACTAGCGGGAGCGGGGGGGAGCTGTTTTTT; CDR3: CASSLRTSGSGGELFF
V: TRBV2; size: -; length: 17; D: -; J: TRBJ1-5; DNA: TGTGCCAGTTGGGACGGCGGTTGGGAGGGGAGCAATCAGCCCCAGCATTTT; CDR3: CASWDGGWEGSNQPQHF
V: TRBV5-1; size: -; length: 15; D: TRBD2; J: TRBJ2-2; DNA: TGCGCCAGCAGTCCAAAGCGGGGGGGCAAAGTGGAGCTGTTTTTT; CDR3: CASSPKRGGKVELFF
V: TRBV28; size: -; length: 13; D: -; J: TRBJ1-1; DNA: TGTGCCAGCAGTTTCCGCAGAAACACTGAAGCTTTCTTT; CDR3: CASSFRRNTEAFF
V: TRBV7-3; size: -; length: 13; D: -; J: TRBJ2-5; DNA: TGTGCCAGCACCTGGGCGGGGCAAGAGACCCAGTACTTC; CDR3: CASTWAGQETQYF
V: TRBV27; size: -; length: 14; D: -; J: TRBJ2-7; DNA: TGTGCCAGCAGTTTTACAGGGCGGTCCTACGAGCAGTACTTC; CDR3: CASSFTGRSYEQYF
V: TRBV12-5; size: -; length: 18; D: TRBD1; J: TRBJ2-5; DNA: TGTGCTAGTGGAATGACAAGACAGGGCGGGTCGGCCCAAGAGACCCAGTACTTC; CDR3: CASGMTRQGGSAQETQYF
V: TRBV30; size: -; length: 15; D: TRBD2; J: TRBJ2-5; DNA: TGTGCCTGGAGTGTACCTAGCGGGAGGATGCAGACCCAGTACTTC; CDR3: CAWSVPSGRMQTQYF
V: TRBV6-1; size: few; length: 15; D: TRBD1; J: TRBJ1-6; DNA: TGTGCCAGCAGTGAATTTGGACAGGGGAATTCACCCCTCCACTTT; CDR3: CASSEFGQGNSPLHF
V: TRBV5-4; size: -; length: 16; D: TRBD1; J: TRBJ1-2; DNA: TGTGCCAGCAGCTCCCCGTGGGACAGGGGAATCTATGGCTACACCTTC; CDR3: CASSSPWDRGIYGYTF
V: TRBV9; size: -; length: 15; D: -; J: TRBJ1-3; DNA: TGTGCCAGCAGCGTAGGCGGGGGCTCTGGAAACACCATATATTTT; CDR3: CASSVGGGSGNTIYF
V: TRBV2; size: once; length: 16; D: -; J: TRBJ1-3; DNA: TGTGCCAGCAGTGTTGACATCCGGGGCTCTGGAAACACCATATATTTT; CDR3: CASSVDIRGSGNTIYF
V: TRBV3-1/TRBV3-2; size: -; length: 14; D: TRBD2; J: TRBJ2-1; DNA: TGTGCCAGCAGAGACCACGGGACTAGCAATGAGCAGTTCTTC; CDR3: CASRDHGTSNEQFF
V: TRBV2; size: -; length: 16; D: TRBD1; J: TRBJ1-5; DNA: TGTGCCAGCAGACCCGGACAGGGGGTATCGGGGCAGCCCCAGCATTTT; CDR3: CASRPGQGVSGQPQHF
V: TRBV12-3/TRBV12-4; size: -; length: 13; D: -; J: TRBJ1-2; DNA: TGTGCCAGCAGTACCTACGAGGGGGGGAGGAACACCTTC; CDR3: CASSTYEGGRNTF